This T cell receptor (beta chain) was sequenced during a study of tumor-infiltrating lymphocytes in primary liver carcinoma (dated by TCRdb to between 2016 and 2019). Background on the whole study: Between late 2015 and March 2016, several patients in China with histopathologically diagnosed primary liver carcinoma had their tumors surgically resected. Roughly 3.5 to 8 million productive TCRbeta reads were obtained per sample, and no significant difference in read depth was found between tissue types. Across five regions of each liver tumor, along with adjacent normal tissue and blood, the study brought together TCRbeta repertoire sequencing, expression microarrays and whole-exome sequencing. TCRbeta repertoire sequencing covered 35 specimens from 5 patients: around 25 tumor regions, 5 adjacent noncancerous liver tissues and 5 peripheral blood samples. Of the five patients, three men and two women aged 30 to 69 years, four had hepatocellular carcinoma and one had combined HCC and intrahepatic cholangiocarcinoma. Repertoires from technical replicates were highly reproducible, with mean shared-clone rates approximately 0.92 and correlation coefficients above 0.98. Tumors of the five patients were stage T1-T3 N0M0 with maximum diameters of about 4.2 to 11 cm.

Trimming takes 6 bases off V and 8 bases off J; junction bases not matched to a gene: 10. Inclusive of the bounding cysteine and phenylalanine, the CDR3 is 15 residues long. Just CDR3 DNA is preserved here, 45 bases in frame from base 1. CDR1 and CDR2 are drawn from the germline V gene: MDHEN, SYDVKM. Study-level results and caveats: The study included only four or five patients, and the authors note findings should be validated in a larger study. Consistent with antigen-driven expansion, pairs of tumor regions showed higher repertoire overlap (mean roughly 36%) than either tumor-adjacent pairs (around 17%) or tumor-blood pairs (roughly 14%). Since the samples were bulk and unsorted, there was no way to compare CD4+ and CD8+ T cell repertoires. Only the TCR beta chain was sequenced, so true repertoire diversity is likely underestimated because unpaired alpha chains were not captured. The top 250 clones accounted for a significantly greater share of the repertoire in tumors than in blood (p = 0.039).

Concerning this clonotype: This clone's antigen is unknown. Base quality data are lacking; no much larger clone is found one base away.

Blood RNA was extracted from unsorted whole blood with TRIzol reagent; germline DNA came from the DNeasy Blood & Tissue kit. Patients had chronic HBV infection and were treatment-naive at sampling. Before surgery, four milliliters of peripheral blood were collected into K2EDTA tubes. Starting from around 520 ng total RNA, TCRbeta-specific cDNA was produced by reverse transcription with a constant-region primer and ProtoScript II reverse transcriptase. Construction of the TCRbeta libraries relied on three nested rounds of multiplex PCR, following a slightly modified ARM-PCR procedure. Each of the first two PCR rounds ran for approximately 10 cycles using multiplex TRBV1-TRBV30 forward primers together with a Cbeta reverse primer. Sample barcodes and Illumina adapters were added in a final 25-cycle PCR using Deep VentR polymerase. Before sequencing, amplicons between 200 and 500 bp were purified from gel using a QIAquick gel extraction kit. An Illumina HiSeq 2500 was used to sequence the TCRbeta amplicons with 250-bp paired-end reads. The published analysis was carried out like this. Reads were quality-trimmed with Trimmomatic v0.33, and paired reads were merged with FLASH v1.2.11 to recover full CDR3 sequences. MiGEC v1.2.1b assigned V, D and J germline segments to the rearranged TCRbeta sequences. Clonotype statistics, along with Shannon-Wiener diversity indices, were calculated using VDJtools v1.0.0. Except for diversity analysis, only the 250 most abundant clonotypes of each sample were used in subsequent analyses to reduce sampling bias. In TCRdb, the public reads were trimmed at Q25 with fastp and aligned with MiXCR, with productive beta chains retained. CDR3 protein duplicates are merged, each entry listing the most common genes and DNA. TCRdb, not the original authors, processed these V and J calls. This sample lists more than 150,000 distinct CDR3 sequences; about 55% were detected once. Approximately 67% of the sample is held by the ten biggest clonotypes.

This chain joins TRBV28 to TRBJ1-4; TRBD1 lines up with 9 middle nucleotides. Sample: peripheral blood. The sequence was collected from a man between 40 and 49 years old with primary liver carcinoma and hepatitis B virus infection. The bases read TGTGCCAGCAGCAACCCGGGGACAGGGAGGGAAAAACTGTTTTTT. This is translated as CASSNPGTGREKLFF.